The present T cell receptor beta chain was sequenced within a study of T cell responses to AZD1222 COVID-19 vaccine. Sequencing used immunoSEQ multiplex PCR; TCRdb keeps in-frame clones, though not all of them. This table has about 180,000 clones, around 90% appearing once. With respect to this clone: Antigen specificity is unknown.

Doses given second, at about 4 or about 12 weeks, were pooled. The ends were cut back, 5 bases at V and 3 bases at J, with 12 bases in the middle. The CDR3 runs to 14 residues. In germline, CDR1 is MNHEY, CDR2 SVGAGI. Study-level points and caveats: None of the repertoires were sampled until the peak T cell response had passed. Spike-specific TCR breadth and depth rose after two AZD1222 doses.

V gene TRBV6-5 combines with J gene TRBJ2-3; TRBD1 is a possible D gene (6 bases). The TCR comes from an adult who received the AZD1222 COVID-19 vaccine. The specimen comprised peripheral blood, sampled 28 days after the second AZD1222 dose. The CDR3 loop is CASSRSRGTDTQYF. CDR3 coding DNA: TGTGCCAGCAGTAGGTCGAGGGGGACAGATACGCAGTATTTT.